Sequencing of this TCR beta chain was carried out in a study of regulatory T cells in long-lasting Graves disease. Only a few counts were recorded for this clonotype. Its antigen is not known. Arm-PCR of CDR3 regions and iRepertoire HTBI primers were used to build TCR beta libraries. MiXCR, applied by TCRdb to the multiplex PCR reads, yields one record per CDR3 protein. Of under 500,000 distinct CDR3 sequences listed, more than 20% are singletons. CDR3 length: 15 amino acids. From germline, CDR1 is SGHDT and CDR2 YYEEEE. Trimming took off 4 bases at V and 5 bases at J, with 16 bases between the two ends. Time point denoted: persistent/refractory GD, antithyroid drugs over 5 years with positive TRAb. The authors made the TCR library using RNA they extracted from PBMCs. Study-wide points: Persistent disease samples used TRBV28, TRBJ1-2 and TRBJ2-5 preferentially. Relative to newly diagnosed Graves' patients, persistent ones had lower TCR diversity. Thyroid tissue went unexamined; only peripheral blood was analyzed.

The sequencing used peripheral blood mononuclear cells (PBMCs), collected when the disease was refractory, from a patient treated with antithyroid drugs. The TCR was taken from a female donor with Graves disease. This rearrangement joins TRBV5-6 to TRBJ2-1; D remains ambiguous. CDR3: CASSPSGVVNNEQFF. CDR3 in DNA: TGTGCCAGCAGCCCCAGTGGGGTTGTGAACAATGAGCAGTTCTTC.